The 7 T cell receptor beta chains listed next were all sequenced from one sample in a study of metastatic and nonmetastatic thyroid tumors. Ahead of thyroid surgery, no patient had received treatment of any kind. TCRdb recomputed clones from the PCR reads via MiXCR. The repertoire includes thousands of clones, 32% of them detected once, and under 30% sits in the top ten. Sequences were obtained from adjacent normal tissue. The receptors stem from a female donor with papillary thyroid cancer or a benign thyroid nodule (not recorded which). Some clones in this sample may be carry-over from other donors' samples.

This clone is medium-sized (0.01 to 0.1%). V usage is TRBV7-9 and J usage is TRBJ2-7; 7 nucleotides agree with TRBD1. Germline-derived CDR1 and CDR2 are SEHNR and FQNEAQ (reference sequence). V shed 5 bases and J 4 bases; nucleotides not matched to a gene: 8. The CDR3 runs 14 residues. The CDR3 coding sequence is TGTGCCAGCAGCAGAACCGGGACAGAGTACGAGCAGTACTTC. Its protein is CASSRTGTEYEQYF.

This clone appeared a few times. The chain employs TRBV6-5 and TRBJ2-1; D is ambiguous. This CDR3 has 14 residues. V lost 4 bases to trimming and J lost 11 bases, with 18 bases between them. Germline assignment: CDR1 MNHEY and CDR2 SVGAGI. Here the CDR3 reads CASSSPTVGVKQFF. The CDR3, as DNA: TGTGCCAGCAGTTCCCCTACAGTTGGTGTGAAGCAGTTCTTC.

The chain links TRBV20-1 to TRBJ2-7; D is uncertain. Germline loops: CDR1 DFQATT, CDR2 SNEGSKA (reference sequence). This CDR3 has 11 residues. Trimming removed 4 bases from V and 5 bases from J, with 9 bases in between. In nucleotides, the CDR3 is TGCAGTGCTATATCTGCCCACGAGCAGTACTTC. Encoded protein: CSAISAHEQYF.

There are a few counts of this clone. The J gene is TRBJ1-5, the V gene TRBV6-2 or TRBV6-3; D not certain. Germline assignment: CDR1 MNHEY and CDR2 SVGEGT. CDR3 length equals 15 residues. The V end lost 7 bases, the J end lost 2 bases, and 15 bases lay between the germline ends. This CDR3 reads CASNLSPGGNQPQHF. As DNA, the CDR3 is TGTGCCAGCAACCTATCTCCCGGGGGCAATCAGCCCCAGCATTTT.

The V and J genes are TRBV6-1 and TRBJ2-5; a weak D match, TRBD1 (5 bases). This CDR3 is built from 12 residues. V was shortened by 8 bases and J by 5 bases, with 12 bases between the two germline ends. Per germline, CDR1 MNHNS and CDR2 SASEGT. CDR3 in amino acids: CASGTGRETQYF. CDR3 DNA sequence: TGTGCCAGCGGTACAGGCCGGGAGACCCAGTACTTC.

CDR3 nucleotide sequence: TGTGCCAGCAGCTTAGTTGGTAGCGGGGGGTCCTACGAGCAGTACTTC. Protein sequence: CASSLVGSGGSYEQYF. The chain recombines TRBV11-2 with TRBJ2-7, with 10 nucleotides matching TRBD2. V shed 1 base, J shed 1 base, and the junction held 4 bases outside the gene matches. The CDR3 is 16 residues long. Germline CDR1 and CDR2: SGHAT and FQNNGV.

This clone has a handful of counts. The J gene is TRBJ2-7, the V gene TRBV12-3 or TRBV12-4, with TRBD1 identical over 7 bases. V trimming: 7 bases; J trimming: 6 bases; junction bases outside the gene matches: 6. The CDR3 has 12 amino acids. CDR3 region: CASTLGGGEQYF. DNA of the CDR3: TGTGCCAGCACTCTAGGGGGCGGCGAGCAGTACTTC.